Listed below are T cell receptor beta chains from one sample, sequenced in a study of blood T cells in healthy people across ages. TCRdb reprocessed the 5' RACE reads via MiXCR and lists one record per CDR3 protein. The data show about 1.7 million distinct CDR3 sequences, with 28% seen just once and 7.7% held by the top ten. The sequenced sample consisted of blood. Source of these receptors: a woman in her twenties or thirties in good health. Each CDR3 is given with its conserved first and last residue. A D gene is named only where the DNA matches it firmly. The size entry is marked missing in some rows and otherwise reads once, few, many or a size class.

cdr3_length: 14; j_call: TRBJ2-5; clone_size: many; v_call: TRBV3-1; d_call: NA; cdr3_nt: TGTGCCAGCAGCCCCGAGGCAGCTCGCGAGACCCAGTACTTC; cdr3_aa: CASSPEAARETQYF
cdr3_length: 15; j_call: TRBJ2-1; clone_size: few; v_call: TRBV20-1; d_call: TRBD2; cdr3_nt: TGCAGTGCTAGGCTGGCGGGAGGTAACAACAATGAGCAGTTCTTC; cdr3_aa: CSARLAGGNNNEQFF
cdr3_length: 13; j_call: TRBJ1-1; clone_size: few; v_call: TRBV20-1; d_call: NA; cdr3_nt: TGCAGTGCTAGCCCCGACAGAGTCACTGAAGCTTTCTTT; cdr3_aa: CSASPDRVTEAFF
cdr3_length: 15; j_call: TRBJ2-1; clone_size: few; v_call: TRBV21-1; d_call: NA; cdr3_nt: TGTGCCAGCAGCAAAGGGACTAGCGGGAGGAATGAGCAGTTCTTC; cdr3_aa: CASSKGTSGRNEQFF
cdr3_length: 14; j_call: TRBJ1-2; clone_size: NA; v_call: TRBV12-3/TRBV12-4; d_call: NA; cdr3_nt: TGTGCCAGCAGTCTCCTGGGGGTCGACTATGGCTACACCTTC; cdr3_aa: CASSLLGVDYGYTF
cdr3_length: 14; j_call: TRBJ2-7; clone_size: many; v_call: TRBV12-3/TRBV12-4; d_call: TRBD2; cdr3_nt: TGTGCCAGCAGGCGGACTAGCGACCCCTACGAGCAGTACTTC; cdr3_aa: CASRRTSDPYEQYF
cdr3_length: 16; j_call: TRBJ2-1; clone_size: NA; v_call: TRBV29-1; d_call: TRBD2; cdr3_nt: TGCAGCGTTGACAATAGCGGGGTAGGTCCCTACAATAAGCAGTTCTTC; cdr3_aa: CSVDNSGVGPYNKQFF
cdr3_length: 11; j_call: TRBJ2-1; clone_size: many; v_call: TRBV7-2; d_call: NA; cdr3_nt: TGTGCCAGCCAAGAAGGCGGCGAGCAGTTCTTC; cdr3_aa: CASQEGGEQFF
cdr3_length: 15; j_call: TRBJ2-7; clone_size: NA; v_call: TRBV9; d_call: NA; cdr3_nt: TGTGCCAGCGGCGTAGAGGGCAGGGGAGGAGACGAGCAGTACTTC; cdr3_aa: CASGVEGRGGDEQYF
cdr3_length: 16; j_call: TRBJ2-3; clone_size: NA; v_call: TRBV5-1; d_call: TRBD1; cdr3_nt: TGCGCCAGCAGCTTGCGCGGACAGGGTGTGACAGATACGCAGTATTTT; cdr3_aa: CASSLRGQGVTDTQYF
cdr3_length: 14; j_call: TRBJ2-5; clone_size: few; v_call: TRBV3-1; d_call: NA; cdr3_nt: TGTGCCAGCAGCCCCGGAGGGGGCGTGGAGACCCAGTACTTC; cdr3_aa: CASSPGGGVETQYF
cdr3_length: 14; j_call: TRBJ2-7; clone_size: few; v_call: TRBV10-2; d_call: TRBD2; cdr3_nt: TGCGCCAGCAGTGTGGGACTAGTAGGTTACGAGCAGTACTTC; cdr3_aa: CASSVGLVGYEQYF
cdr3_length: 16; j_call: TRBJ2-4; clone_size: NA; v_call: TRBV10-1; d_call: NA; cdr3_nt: TGCGCCAGCAGACAAAGCGCAAGGCTAGCCAAAAACATTCAGTACTTC; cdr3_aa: CASRQSARLAKNIQYF
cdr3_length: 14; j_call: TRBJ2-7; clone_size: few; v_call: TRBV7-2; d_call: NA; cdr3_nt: TGTGCCAGCAGCTCTGACTCTTTTGCCTACGAGCAGTACTTC; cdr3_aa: CASSSDSFAYEQYF
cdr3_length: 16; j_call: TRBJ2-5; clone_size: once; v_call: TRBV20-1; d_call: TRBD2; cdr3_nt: TGCAGTGCTAGAGATTCAGCTAGCGGGGACCAAGAGACCCAGTACTTC; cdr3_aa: CSARDSASGDQETQYF
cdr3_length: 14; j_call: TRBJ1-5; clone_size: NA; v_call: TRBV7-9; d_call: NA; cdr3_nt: TGTGCCAGCAGCTCATCGTTTACAGGCGAACTATGGCATTTT; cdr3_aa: CASSSSFTGELWHF
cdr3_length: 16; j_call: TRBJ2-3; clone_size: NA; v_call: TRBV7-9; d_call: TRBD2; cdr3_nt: TGTGCCAGCAGCTCCCGTCGGCGGGGGGGCACAGATACGCAGTATTTT; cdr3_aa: CASSSRRRGGTDTQYF
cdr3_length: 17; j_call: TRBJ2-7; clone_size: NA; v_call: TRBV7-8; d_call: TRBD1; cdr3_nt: TGTGCCAGCAGCTTAAAGAGACAGGGAAAAATCTCGGGCGAGCAGTACTTC; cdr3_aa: CASSLKRQGKISGEQYF
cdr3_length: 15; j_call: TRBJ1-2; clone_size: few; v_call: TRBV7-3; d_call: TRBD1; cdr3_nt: TGTGCCAGCAGCCCCGGACAGGGGGGGCACTATGGCTACACCTTC; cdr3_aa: CASSPGQGGHYGYTF
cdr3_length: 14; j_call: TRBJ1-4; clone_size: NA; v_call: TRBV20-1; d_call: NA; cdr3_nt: TGCAGTGCTAGAGATCTTCAGGTATCTGAAAAACTGTTTTTT; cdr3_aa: CSARDLQVSEKLFF
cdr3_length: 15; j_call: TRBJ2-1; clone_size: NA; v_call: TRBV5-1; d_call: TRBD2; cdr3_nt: TGCGCCAGTAGCTTGGGGGTAGCGGGAGTCGGCGAGCAGTTCTTC; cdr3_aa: CASSLGVAGVGEQFF
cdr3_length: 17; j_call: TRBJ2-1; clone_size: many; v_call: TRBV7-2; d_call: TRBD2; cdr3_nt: TGTGCCAGCAGCCTACGGGGGGGTAGCGGGACCTACAATGAGCAGTTCTTC; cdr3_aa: CASSLRGGSGTYNEQFF
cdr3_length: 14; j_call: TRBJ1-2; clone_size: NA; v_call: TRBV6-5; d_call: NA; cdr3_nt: TGTGCCAGCAGCGCGCCCGGGCGCGGAAATGGCTACACCTTC; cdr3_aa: CASSAPGRGNGYTF
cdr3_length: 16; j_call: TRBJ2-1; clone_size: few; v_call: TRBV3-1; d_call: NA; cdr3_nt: TGTGCCAGCAGCCATTCCGGGACCGGACTAAACAATGAGCAGTTCTTC; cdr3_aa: CASSHSGTGLNNEQFF
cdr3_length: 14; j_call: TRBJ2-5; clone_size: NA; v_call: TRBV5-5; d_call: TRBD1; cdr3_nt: TGTGTCAGCAGCGTCTTGACAGGGGCGGACAAGCAGTACTTC; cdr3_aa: CVSSVLTGADKQYF
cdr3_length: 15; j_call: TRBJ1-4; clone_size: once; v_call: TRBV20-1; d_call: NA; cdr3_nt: TGCAATGCTAGAGATAGTCCTGAACTGGGTGAAAAACTGTTTTTT; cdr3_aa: CNARDSPELGEKLFF
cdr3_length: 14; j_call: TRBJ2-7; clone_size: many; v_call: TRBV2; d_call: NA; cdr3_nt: TGTGCCAGCAGTAAGGACAGCGCGATCTACGAGCAGTACTTC; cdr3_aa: CASSKDSAIYEQYF
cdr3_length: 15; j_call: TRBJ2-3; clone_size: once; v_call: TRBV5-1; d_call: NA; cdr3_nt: TGCGCCAGCAGCTTGATTGGCGGGATACAAGATACGCAGTATTTT; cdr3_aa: CASSLIGGIQDTQYF
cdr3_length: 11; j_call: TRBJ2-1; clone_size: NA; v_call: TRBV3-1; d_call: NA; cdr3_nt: TGTGCCAGCAGCCAAGATACTAGTCAGTTCTTC; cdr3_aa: CASSQDTSQFF